This T cell receptor (beta chain) was captured in a study of control samples from healthy donors and cancer patients. The data were produced by immunoSEQ multiplex PCR, yet TCRdb's version contains in-frame clones alone and is incomplete. The sample shows roughly 30,000 clones, roughly 87% of them seen only once. There are 16 residues in the CDR3. The germline CDR1 and CDR2 sequences are MGHRA and YSYEKL. The J segment lost 7 bases and the V segment lost 6 bases, leaving 14 bases of the junction unmatched. This chain connects TRBV4-1 to TRBJ1-4; 7 bases match TRBD1. This TCR was recovered from a female donor with melanoma. Sequencing input: formalin-fixed, paraffin-embedded tissue. The CDR3 region is CASSQQEDRFGEKLFF. The CDR3 nucleotides are TGCGCCAGCAGTCAACAGGAGGACAGGTTTGGTGAAAAACTGTTTTTT.